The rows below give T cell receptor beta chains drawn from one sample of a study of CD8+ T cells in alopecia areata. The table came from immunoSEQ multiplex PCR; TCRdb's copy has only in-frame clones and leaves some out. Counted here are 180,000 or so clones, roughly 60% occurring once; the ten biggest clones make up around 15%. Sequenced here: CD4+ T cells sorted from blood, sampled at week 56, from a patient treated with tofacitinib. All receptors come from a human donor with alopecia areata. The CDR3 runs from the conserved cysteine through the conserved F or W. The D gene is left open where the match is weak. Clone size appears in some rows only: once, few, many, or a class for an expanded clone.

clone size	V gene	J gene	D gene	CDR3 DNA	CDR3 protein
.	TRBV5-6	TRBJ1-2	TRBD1	TGTGCCAGCAGCGCCGACAGGGTACATGGCTACACCTTC	CASSADRVHGYTF
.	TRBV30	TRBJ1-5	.	TGTGCCTGGAGTGTGAATGGCAATCAGCCCCAGCATTTT	CAWSVNGNQPQHF
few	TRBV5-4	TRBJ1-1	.	TGTGCCAGCAGCTTGGATGCTGAAGCTTTCTTT	CASSLDAEAFF
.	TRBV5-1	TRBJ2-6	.	TGCGCCAGCAGCTTGGGACAAAGCATGCGGGGGGCCAACGTCCTGACTTTC	CASSLGQSMRGANVLTF
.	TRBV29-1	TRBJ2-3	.	TGCAGCGTCCAAAGTACAGGGTATCCCACAGATACGCAGTATTTT	CSVQSTGYPTDTQYF
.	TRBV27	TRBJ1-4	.	TGTGCCAGCAGTTTACGGGGGCAGCGTAATGAAAAACTGTTTTTT	CASSLRGQRNEKLFF
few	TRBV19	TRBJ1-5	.	TGTGCCAGTAGTACCTTGAGGGACACCAATCAGCCCCAGCATTTT	CASSTLRDTNQPQHF
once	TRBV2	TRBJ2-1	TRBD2	TGTGCCAGCTCAAGAAGCGGGGGCTCCTACAATGAGCAGTTCTTC	CASSRSGGSYNEQFF
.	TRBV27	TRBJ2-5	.	TGTGCCAGCAGTACGGGGACCAAAAAGACCCAGTACTTC	CASSTGTKKTQYF
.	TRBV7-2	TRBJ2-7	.	TGTGCCAGCAGCCCGGGACGGATCTACGAGCAGTACTTC	CASSPGRIYEQYF
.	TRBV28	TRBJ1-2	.	TGTGCCAGCAGAGAAGGTTCCAGGGGTCCCTATGGCTACACCTTC	CASREGSRGPYGYTF
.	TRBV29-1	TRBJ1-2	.	TGCAGCGTTGAACGGGGAACAGGGACGGATGGCTACACCTTC	CSVERGTGTDGYTF
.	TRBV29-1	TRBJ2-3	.	TGCAGCGCTAACAGTTGGCGCTCTAGCACAGATACGCAGTATTTT	CSANSWRSSTDTQYF
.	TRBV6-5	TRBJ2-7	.	TGTGCCAGCGGAGATTGGGGACGCACTCGGGGGGAGCAGTACTTC	CASGDWGRTRGEQYF
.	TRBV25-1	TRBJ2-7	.	TGTGCCAGCTCTTCTTCATCCTACGGGGACTACGAGCAGTACTTC	CASSSSSYGDYEQYF
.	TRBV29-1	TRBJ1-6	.	TGCAGCGTTGAAGACAGGGGATCCCTCCACTTT	CSVEDRGSLHF
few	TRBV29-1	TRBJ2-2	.	TGCAGCGTTGCCGGGCTCTACACCGGGGAGCTGTTTTTT	CSVAGLYTGELFF
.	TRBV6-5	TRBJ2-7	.	TGTGCCAGCAGTTACAGGGGCGCATCCTACGAGCAGTACTTC	CASSYRGASYEQYF
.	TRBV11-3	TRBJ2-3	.	TGTGCCAGCAGCCGTGGAGATACGCAGTATTTT	CASSRGDTQYF
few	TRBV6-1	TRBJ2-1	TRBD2	TGTGCCAGCAGTGCGACTAGCGGGATCTACAATGAGCAGTTCTTC	CASSATSGIYNEQFF
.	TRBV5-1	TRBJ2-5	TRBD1	TGCGCCAGCAGCCGGACAGGGGGGAACCAAGAGACCCAGTACTTC	CASSRTGGNQETQYF
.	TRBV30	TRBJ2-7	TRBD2	TGTGCCTGGAGTCAACCGGGACTAGCGGTTAATGAGCAGTACTTC	CAWSQPGLAVNEQYF
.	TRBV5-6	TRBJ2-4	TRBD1	TGTGCCAGCAGCTTGGATCGGGACAGGATCGCCAAAAACATTCAGTACTTC	CASSLDRDRIAKNIQYF
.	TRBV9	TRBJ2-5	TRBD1	TGTGCCAGCAGCGTAGGGACAGGGATGCCAGAGACCCAGTACTTC	CASSVGTGMPETQYF
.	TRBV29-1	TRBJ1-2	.	TGCAGCGTTCAACAAGGAGGCTACACCTTC	CSVQQGGYTF
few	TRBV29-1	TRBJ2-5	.	TGCAGCGCCGCCAGACAGGTGGCGGAGACCCAGTACTTC	CSAARQVAETQYF
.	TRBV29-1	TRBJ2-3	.	TGCAGCGTTGGGTTAGCCATCACAGATACGCAGTATTTT	CSVGLAITDTQYF
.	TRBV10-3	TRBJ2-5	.	TGTGCCATCAGTGAGATCTCCCCAGGGGCTCTGTACCAAGAGACCCAGTACTTC	CAISEISPGALYQETQYF
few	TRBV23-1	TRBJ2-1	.	TGCGCCAGCAGTCAATCGGCGGCAGGGCGCAATGAGCAGTTCTTC	CASSQSAAGRNEQFF
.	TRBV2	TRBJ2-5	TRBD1	TGTGCCAGCAGTGACGACGGACAGGTCCAAGAGACCCAGTACTTC	CASSDDGQVQETQYF
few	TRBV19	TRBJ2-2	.	TGTGCCAGTAGTGCCAGGAGAACCGGGGAGCTGTTTTTT	CASSARRTGELFF
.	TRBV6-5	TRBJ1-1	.	TGTGCCAGCAGTTACGTGGGGGCGCACACTGAAGCTTTCTTT	CASSYVGAHTEAFF
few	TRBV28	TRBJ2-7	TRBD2	TGTGCCAGCAGCTACGGGTTTGGGGACTACCGCTCCTACGAGCAGTACTTC	CASSYGFGDYRSYEQYF
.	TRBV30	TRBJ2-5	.	TGTGCCTGGAGTGTAGGGTGGGAGACCCAGTACTTC	CAWSVGWETQYF
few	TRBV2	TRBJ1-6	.	TGTGCCAGCAGTGGAACAGGGTCGGGGTCACCCCTCCACTTT	CASSGTGSGSPLHF
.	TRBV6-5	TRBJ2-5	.	TGTGCCAGCAGTTGGACCATTCAAGAGACCCAGTACTTC	CASSWTIQETQYF
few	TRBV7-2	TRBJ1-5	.	TGTGCCAGCAGCTCCTGGTCTGCTTCGGGTCAGCCCCAGCATTTT	CASSSWSASGQPQHF
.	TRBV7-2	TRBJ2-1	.	TGTGCCAGCAGCCCCCGACTACTACTTGAGCAGTTCTTC	CASSPRLLLEQFF
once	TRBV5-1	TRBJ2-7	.	TGCGCCAGCAGCCCTATCGGACGCAGGCTTCCCTACGAGCAGTACTTC	CASSPIGRRLPYEQYF
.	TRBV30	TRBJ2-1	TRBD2	TGTGCCTGGAAACTACCACCGGGACTAGCGGGGGGGAGCTCCTACAATGAGCAGTTCTTC	CAWKLPPGLAGGSSYNEQFF
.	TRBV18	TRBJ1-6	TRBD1	TGTGCCAGCTCAATTTCTGGGCAGGGGGAATCACCCCTCCACTTT	CASSISGQGESPLHF
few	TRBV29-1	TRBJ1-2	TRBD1	TGCAGCGTTTCCGGCCTAAGGGGACAGGGTAATGGCTACACCTTC	CSVSGLRGQGNGYTF
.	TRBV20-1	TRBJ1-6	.	TGCAGTGCTAGAGATTTGGGACTTCTCCACTTT	CSARDLGLLHF
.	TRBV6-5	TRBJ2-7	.	TGTGCCAGCAGTTATACGTACTACGAGCAGTACTTC	CASSYTYYEQYF
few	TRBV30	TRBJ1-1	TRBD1	TGTGCCTGGAGTATGACAGGGGGCGGCACTGAAGCTTTCTTT	CAWSMTGGGTEAFF
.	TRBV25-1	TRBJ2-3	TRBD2	TGTGCCAGCAGTGAGGGAGGGATTAGGGCAGATACGCAGTATTTT	CASSEGGIRADTQYF
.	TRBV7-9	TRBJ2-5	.	TGTGCCAGCAGCTCAACAGGGACGGAAGAGACCCAGTACTTC	CASSSTGTEETQYF
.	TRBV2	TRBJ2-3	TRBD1	TGTGCCAGCAGGACAGGGTGGGGCACAGATACGCAGTATTTT	CASRTGWGTDTQYF
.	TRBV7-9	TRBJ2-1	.	TGTGCCAGCAGCGTAGTTGCAGGGGGGCACAATGAGCAGTTCTTC	CASSVVAGGHNEQFF
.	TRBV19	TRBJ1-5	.	TGTGCCAGTAGTTCCGCACAGGTCGGGATCCCGAATCAGCCCCAGCATTTT	CASSSAQVGIPNQPQHF
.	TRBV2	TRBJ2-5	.	TGTGCCAGCAGCGACGCAAGGGTGGGGGAGACCCAGTACTTC	CASSDARVGETQYF
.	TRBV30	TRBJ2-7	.	TGTGCCTGGACAACCGGAGGTAGTAACGAGCAGTACTTC	CAWTTGGSNEQYF
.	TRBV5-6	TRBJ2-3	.	TGTGCCAGCAATCGGGGAGGCACAGATACGCAGTATTTT	CASNRGGTDTQYF
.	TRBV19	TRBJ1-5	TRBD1	TGTGCCAGTAGCCCGACAGGGGGCAATCAGCCCCAGCATTTT	CASSPTGGNQPQHF